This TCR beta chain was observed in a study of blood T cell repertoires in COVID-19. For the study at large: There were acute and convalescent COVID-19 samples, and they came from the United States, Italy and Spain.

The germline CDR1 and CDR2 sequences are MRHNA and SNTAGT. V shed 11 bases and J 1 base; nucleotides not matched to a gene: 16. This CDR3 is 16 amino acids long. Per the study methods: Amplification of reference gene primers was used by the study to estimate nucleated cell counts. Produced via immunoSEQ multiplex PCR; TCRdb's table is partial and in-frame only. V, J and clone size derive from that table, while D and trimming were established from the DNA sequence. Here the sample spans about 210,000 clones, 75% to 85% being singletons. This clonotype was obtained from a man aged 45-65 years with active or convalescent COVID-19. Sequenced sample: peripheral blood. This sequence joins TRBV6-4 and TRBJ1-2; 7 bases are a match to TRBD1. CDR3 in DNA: TGTGCCTGCCAAGCGGGGGGGACAGAGAATAACTATGGCTACACCTTC. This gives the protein CACQAGGTENNYGYTF.